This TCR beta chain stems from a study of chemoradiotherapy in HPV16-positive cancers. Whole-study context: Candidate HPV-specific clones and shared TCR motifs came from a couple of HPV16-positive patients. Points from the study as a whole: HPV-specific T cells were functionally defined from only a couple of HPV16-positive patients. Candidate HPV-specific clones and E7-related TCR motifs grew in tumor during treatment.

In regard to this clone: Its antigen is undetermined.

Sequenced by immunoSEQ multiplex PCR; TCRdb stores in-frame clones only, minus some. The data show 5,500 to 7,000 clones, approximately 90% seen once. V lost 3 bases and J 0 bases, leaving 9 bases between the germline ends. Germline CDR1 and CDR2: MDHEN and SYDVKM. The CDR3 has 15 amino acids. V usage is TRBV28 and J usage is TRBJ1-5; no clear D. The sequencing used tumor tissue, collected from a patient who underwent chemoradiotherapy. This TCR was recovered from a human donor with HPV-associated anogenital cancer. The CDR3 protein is CASSFRQVSNQPQHF. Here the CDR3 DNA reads TGTGCCAGCAGTTTCCGTCAGGTTAGCAATCAGCCCCAGCATTTT.